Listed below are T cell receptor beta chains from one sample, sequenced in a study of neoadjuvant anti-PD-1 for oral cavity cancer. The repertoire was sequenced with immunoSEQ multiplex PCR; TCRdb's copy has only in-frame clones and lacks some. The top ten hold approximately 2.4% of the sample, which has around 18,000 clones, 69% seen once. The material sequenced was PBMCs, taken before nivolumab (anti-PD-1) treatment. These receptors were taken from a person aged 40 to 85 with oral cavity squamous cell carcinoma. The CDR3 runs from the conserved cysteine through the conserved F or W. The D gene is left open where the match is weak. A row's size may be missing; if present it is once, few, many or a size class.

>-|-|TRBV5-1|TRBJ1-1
CASSLAGMDGEAFF
TGCGCCAGCAGCTTGGCTGGGATGGACGGTGAAGCTTTCTTT
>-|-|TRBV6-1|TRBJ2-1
CASSGVVNEQFF
TGTGCCAGCAGTGGGGTGGTCAATGAGCAGTTCTTC
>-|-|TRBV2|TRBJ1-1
CASSEDILPGTEAFF
TGTGCCAGCAGTGAAGATATCTTGCCAGGGACTGAAGCTTTCTTT
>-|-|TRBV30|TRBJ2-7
CAWSVPGPYEQYF
TGTGCCTGGAGTGTACCGGGTCCCTACGAGCAGTACTTC
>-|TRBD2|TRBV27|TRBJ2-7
CASRGGTSGSYEQYF
TGTGCCAGCAGGGGGGGGACTAGCGGCTCCTACGAGCAGTACTTC
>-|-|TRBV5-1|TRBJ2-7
CASSLGGYEQYF
TGCGCCAGCAGCTTAGGTGGCTACGAGCAGTACTTC
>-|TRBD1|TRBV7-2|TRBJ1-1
CASSSQGAMNTEAFF
TGTGCCAGCAGCTCACAGGGGGCCATGAACACTGAAGCTTTCTTT
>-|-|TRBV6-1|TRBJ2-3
CASSATKGPDTQYF
TGTGCCAGCAGTGCCACAAAGGGCCCAGATACGCAGTATTTT
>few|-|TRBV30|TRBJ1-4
CAWSGVTNEKLFF
TGTGCCTGGAGTGGAGTAACTAATGAAAAACTGTTTTTT
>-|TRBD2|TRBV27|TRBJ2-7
CASSGTSGTHYEQYF
TGTGCCAGCAGTGGGACTAGCGGGACACACTACGAGCAGTACTTC
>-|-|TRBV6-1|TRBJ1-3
CASFQRGASGNTIYF
TGTGCCAGCTTTCAACGGGGGGCCTCTGGAAACACCATATATTTT